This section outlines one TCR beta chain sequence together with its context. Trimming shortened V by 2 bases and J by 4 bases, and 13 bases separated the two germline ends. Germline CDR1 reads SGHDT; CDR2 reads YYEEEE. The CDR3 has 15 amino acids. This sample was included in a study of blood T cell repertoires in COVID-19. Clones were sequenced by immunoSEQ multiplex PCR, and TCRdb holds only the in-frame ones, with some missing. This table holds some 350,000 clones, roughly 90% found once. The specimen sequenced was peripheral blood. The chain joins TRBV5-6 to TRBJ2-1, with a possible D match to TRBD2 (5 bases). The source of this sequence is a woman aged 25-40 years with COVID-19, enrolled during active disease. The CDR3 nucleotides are TGTGCCAGCAGCTTTTCACTAGACCTATACAATGAGCAGTTCTTC. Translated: CASSFSLDLYNEQFF.